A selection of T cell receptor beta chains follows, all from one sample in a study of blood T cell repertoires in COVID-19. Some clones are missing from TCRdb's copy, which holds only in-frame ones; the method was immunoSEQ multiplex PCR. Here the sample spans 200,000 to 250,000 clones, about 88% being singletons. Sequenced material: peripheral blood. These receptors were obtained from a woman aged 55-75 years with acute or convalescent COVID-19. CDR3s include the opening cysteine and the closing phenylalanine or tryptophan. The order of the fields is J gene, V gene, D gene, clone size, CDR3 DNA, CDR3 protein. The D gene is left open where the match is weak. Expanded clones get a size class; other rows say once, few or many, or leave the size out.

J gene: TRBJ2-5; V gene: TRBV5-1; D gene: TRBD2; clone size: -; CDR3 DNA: TGCGCCAGCAGCTTGGCCGTCTTAGCGGGAGTGGAGACCCAGTACTTC; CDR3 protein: CASSLAVLAGVETQYF
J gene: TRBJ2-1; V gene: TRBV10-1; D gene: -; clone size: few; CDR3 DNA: TGCGCCAGCAGTGAAAGGGGACTGCGCAATGAGCAGTTCTTC; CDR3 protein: CASSERGLRNEQFF
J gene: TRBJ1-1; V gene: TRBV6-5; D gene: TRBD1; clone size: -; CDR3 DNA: TGTGCCAGCACCCTTCGCGCAGGGGGAAGGGCTTTCTTT; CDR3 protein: CASTLRAGGRAFF
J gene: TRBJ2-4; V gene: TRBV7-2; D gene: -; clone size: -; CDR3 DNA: TGTGCCAGCAGTTTAGACAGGGCCAAAAACATTCAGTACTTC; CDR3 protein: CASSLDRAKNIQYF
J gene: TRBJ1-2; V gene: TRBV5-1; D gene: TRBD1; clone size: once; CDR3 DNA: TGCGCCAGCAGCTTGGGGACAGGGACATATGGCTACACCTTC; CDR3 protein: CASSLGTGTYGYTF
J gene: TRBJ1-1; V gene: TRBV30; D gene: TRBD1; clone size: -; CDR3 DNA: TGTGCCTGGAATTATTGGCGGACAGGGTTGATCGGGGAAGCTTTCTTT; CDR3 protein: CAWNYWRTGLIGEAFF
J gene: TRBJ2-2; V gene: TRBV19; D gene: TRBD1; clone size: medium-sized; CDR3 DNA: TGTGCCACGACTCCGGGACAGGGTAATCCCGGGGAGCTGTTTTTT; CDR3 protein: CATTPGQGNPGELFF
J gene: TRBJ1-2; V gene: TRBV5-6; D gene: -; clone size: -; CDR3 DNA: TGTGCCAGCAGCTTGGGCGCAGGACAGAGCTACACCTTC; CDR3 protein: CASSLGAGQSYTF
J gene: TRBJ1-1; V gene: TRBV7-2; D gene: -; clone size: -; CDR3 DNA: TGTGCCAGCAGCTTAGTCCCACAGGGTATAAGCACTGAAGCTTTCTTT; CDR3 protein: CASSLVPQGISTEAFF
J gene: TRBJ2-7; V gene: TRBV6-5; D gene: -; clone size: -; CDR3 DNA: TGTGCCAGCAGACCCCCGCGGGGGCAAGGCAACGAGCAGTACTTC; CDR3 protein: CASRPPRGQGNEQYF
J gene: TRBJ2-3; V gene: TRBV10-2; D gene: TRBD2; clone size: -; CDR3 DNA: TGCGCCAGCAGTGTTGCGGGAGGGTCAGATACGCAGTATTTT; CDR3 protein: CASSVAGGSDTQYF
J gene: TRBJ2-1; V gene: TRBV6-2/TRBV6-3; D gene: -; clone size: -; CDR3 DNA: TGTGCCAGCAGTTACCCCCGATCGGATGAGCAGTTCTTC; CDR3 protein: CASSYPRSDEQFF
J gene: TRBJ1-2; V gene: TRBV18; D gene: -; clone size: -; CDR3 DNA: TGTGCCAGCTCACCACCCACACCCCTCTATGGCTACACCTTC; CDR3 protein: CASSPPTPLYGYTF
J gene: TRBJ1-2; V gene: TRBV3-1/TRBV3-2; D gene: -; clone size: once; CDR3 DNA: TGTGCCAGCAGCCGACAGTCCTATGGCTACACCTTC; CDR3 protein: CASSRQSYGYTF
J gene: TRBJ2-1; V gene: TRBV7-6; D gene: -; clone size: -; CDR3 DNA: TGTGCCAGCAGCTTAGCGAGGCCGGACCGGGGTAATGAGCAGTTCTTC; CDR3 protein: CASSLARPDRGNEQFF
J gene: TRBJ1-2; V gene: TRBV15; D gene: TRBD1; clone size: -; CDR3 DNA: TGTGCCACCCGAGACAGTTCAACAGGGGAATATGGCTACACCTTC; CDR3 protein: CATRDSSTGEYGYTF
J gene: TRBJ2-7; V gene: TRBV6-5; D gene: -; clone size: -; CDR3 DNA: TGTGCCAGCAGGAAACCGGGACATACCTACGAGCAGTACTTC; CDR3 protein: CASRKPGHTYEQYF
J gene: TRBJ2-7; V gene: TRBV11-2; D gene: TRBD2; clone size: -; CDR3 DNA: TGTGCCAGCAGCGACGGGACTAGCGCTTTCTACGAGCAGTACTTC; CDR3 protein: CASSDGTSAFYEQYF
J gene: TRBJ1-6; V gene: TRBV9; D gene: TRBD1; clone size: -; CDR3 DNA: TGTGCCAGCAGCGAAGGACAGGGTCACCCCTATAATTCACCCCTCCACTTT; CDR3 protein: CASSEGQGHPYNSPLHF
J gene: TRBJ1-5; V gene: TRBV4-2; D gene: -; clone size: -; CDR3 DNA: TGTGCCAGCAGCCAGGTCTATTATCAGCCCCAGCATTTT; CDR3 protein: CASSQVYYQPQHF
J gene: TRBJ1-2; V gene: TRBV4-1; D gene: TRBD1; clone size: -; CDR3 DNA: TGCGCCAGCAGCCAAGATCCCCGTCCCGGGACAGGGGATACCTATGGCTACACCTTC; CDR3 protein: CASSQDPRPGTGDTYGYTF
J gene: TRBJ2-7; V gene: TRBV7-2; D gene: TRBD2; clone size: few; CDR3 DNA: TGTGCCAGCAGCCCAGGGACTAGCGGGACGTACGAGCAGTACTTC; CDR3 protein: CASSPGTSGTYEQYF
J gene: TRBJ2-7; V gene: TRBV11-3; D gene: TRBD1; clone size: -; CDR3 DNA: TGTGCCAGCAGCTCATTACTGGGACAGGGGGACTCCTACGAGCAGTACTTC; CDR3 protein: CASSSLLGQGDSYEQYF
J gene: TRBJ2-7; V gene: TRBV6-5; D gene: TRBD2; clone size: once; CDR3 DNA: TGTGCCAGCAGGATCCTAGCGGGAGGCCCCTACGAGCAGTACTTC; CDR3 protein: CASRILAGGPYEQYF
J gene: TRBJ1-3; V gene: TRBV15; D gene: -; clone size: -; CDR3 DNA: TGTGCCACCAGCAGAGTGGGGGGCTCTGGAAACACCATATATTTT; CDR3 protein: CATSRVGGSGNTIYF
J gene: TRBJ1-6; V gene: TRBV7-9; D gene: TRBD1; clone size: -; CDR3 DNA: TGTGCCAGCAGTATGGGGACAGGTCTTAGATCACCCCTCCACTTT; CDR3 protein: CASSMGTGLRSPLHF
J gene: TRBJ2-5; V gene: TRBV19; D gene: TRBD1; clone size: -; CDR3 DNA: TGTGCCAGTAGTATCACGACAGGGTCGGAGACCCAGTACTTC; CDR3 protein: CASSITTGSETQYF
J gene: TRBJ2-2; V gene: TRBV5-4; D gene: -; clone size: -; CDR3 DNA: TGTGCCAGCAGCTCGGTGGGGGGGGCTGCCACCGGGGAGCTGTTTTTT; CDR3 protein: CASSSVGGAATGELFF
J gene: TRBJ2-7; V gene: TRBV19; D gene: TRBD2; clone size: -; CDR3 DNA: TGTGCCAGTAGTATGGGACTAGCGGACGATGTGAGCTCCTACGAGCAGTACTTC; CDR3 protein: CASSMGLADDVSSYEQYF
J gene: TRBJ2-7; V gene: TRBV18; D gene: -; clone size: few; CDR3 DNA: TGTGCCAGCTCTCTGCCTGGATCGGGAAGCTACGAGCAGTACTTC; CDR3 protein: CASSLPGSGSYEQYF
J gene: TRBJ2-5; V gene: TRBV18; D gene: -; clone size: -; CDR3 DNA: TGTGCCAGCTCACAACGAGCAGGGGCCCAAGAGACCCAGTACTTC; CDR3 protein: CASSQRAGAQETQYF
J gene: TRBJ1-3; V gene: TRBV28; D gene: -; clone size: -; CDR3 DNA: TGTGCCAGCTCAAGATGGCAGGGCTCTGGAAACACCATATATTTT; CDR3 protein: CASSRWQGSGNTIYF
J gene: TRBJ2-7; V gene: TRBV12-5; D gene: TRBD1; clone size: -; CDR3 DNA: TGTGCTAGTGGCCGGGGACAGGGAACTACCTACGAGCAGTACTTC; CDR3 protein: CASGRGQGTTYEQYF
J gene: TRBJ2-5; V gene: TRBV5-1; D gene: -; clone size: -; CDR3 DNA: TGCGCCAGCAGCTGGTTTGGACAGACCCAAGAGACCCAGTACTTC; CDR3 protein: CASSWFGQTQETQYF
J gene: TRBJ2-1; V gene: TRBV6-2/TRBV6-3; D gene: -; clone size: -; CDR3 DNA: TGTGCCAGCAGTTACACCAGCGGTTCCTACAATGAGCAGTTCTTC; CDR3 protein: CASSYTSGSYNEQFF